The 24 T cell receptor beta chains below come from one sample, sequenced in a study of graft-versus-host responses after intestinal transplantation. These receptors have no known antigen. Assay: immunoSEQ multiplex PCR; the TCRdb copy retains only in-frame clones and omits some. The data show tens of thousands of clones, approximately 94% seen once. The sequences come from unstimulated CD4+ T cells sorted from spleen or lymph node cells, collected before transplant. The receptors were sampled from a human donor who was the organ donor for an intestinal transplant.

Regarding this clone: The DNA is left out, because the CDR3 cannot be placed on it with certainty; the CDR3 is given as TCRdb lists it. The chain uses TRBV5-1 and TRBJ2-3; the table gives TRBD2 as D, unverified against the DNA. Germline V gene data show CDR1 as SGHRS and CDR2 as YFSETQ. Including both end residues, the CDR3 is 15 amino acids long. This chain's CDR3 is CASSFGNGGTDTQYF.

The chain recombines TRBV15 with TRBJ2-3; D is perhaps TRBD2 (6 bases). The germline V gene has CDR1 LNHNV and CDR2 YYDKDF (reference sequence). Trimming cost V 2 bases and J 1 base, with 10 bases left between them. The CDR3 has 15 residues. CDR3 in amino acids: CATSRSGGGTDTQYF. Written as DNA, the CDR3 is TGTGCCACCAGCAGATCCGGGGGAGGCACAGATACGCAGTATTTT.

This chain joins TRBV6-6 and TRBJ2-7; D is perhaps TRBD2 (5 bases). From germline, CDR1 is MNHNY and CDR2 SVGAGI (reference sequence). V was shortened by 4 bases and J by 5 bases, with 15 bases between the two germline ends. CDR3 length: 14 residues. The CDR3 here is CASSSGLGNNEQYF. DNA for the CDR3: TGTGCCAGCAGTTCAGGACTGGGGAACAACGAGCAGTACTTC.

V gene TRBV10-3 combines with J gene TRBJ2-5, with 11 positions matching TRBD2. J was trimmed by 3 bases and V by 11 bases; bases with no gene match: 14. The CDR3 runs 16 residues. The V gene's germline CDR1 is ENHRY and CDR2 SYGVKD. CDR3 DNA sequence: TGTGCCGCCAAGACGACTACTAGCGGGGGAAAAGAGACCCAGTACTTC. It translates to CAAKTTTSGGKETQYF.

The chain links TRBV5-4 to TRBJ2-5; TRBD1 might be the D (5 bases). This CDR3 is built from 12 residues. Germline assignment: CDR1 SGHNT and CDR2 YYREEE (reference sequence). Between the trimmed V and J ends, which lost 5 bases and 5 bases, there was a span of 10 bases. The CDR3 sequence is CASRRGAETQYF. In nucleotides, the CDR3 is TGTGCCAGCAGAAGGGGCGCGGAGACCCAGTACTTC.

This rearrangement joins TRBV5-1 to TRBJ2-5, with D perhaps TRBD1 (6 bases). The CDR3 covers 15 residues. With 0 bases removed from V and 1 base from J, the gap between germline ends came to 10 bases. Per germline, CDR1 SGHRS and CDR2 YFSETQ. For the CDR3, the DNA is TGCGCCAGCAGCTTGGGGACAGTGGGCCAAGAGACCCAGTACTTC. It translates to CASSLGTVGQETQYF.

This chain joins TRBV4-1 and TRBJ2-5, with 13 bases matching TRBD2. The CDR3 has 17 amino acids. With V trimmed by 3 bases and J by 0 bases, 4 bases remained unmatched. Germline CDR1 MGHRA, CDR2 YSYEKL. DNA of the CDR3: TGCGCCAGCAGCCACCGGACTAGCGGGAGCTACCAAGAGACCCAGTACTTC. As protein: CASSHRTSGSYQETQYF.

The genes are TRBV7-2 and TRBJ1-1; the D is unclear. The CDR3 runs to 15 residues. Germline V CDR1 and CDR2: SGHTA, FQGNSA. Trimming cost V 0 bases and J 3 bases, with 11 bases left between them. DNA of the CDR3: TGTGCCAGCAGCTTAGCCGGCGGCAGGTACACTGAAGCTTTCTTT. This gives the protein CASSLAGGRYTEAFF.

This chain joins TRBV5-1 and TRBJ1-1; possible D gene TRBD1, 5 bases. The CDR3 is 12 amino acids. CDR1 SGHRS and CDR2 YFSETQ come from the germline V gene. Trimming pared 4 bases from V and 8 bases from J, leaving 12 bases between. The CDR3: CASSLRDGEAFF. The DNA for the CDR3 is TGCGCCAGCAGCCTCCGGGACGGGGAAGCTTTCTTT. Full variable domain (outside the CDR3, taken from reference TRBV5-1 and TRBJ1-1): KAGVTQTPRYLIKTRGQQVTLSCSPISGHRSVSWYQQTPGQGLQFLFEYFSETQRNKGNFPGRFSGRQFSNSRSEMNVSTLELGDSALYLCASSLRDGEAFFGQGTRLTVV.

CDR3 loop: CASSLDLAGGYYEQYF. The CDR3, as DNA: TGTGCCAGCAGCTTAGATTTAGCGGGGGGGTACTACGAGCAGTACTTC. V usage is TRBV7-2 and J usage is TRBJ2-7; TRBD2 matches at 11 bases. V dropped 1 base and J dropped 3; count of bases not matched to a gene: 5. The germline CDR1 and CDR2 sequences are SGHTA and FQGNSA. This CDR3 comprises 16 residues.

This rearrangement joins TRBV18 to TRBJ1-1; weak D call: TRBD1 (5 bases). The V and J ends lost 2 bases and 7 bases respectively, with 29 bases between them. The CDR3 runs 19 residues. Germline-derived CDR1 and CDR2 are KGHSH and LQKENI. The CDR3: CASSPKSSIQGDVGGEAFF. CDR3 DNA sequence: TGTGCCAGCTCACCAAAGAGTTCTATTCAGGGCGACGTTGGAGGTGAAGCTTTCTTT.

V gene TRBV14 combines with J gene TRBJ2-2; D unresolved. Trimming pared 1 base from V and 4 bases from J, leaving 7 bases between. CDR3 size: 14 residues. Germline CDR1 SGHDN, CDR2 FVKESK. The CDR3 DNA reads as TGTGCCAGCAGCCAAGCGGCCGGCACCGGGGAGCTGTTTTTT. Protein sequence: CASSQAAGTGELFF.

In this sample, this clone turned up a few times. V and J are TRBV6-6 and TRBJ2-7; 7 positions agree with TRBD1. CDR1 and CDR2 from the germline V gene are MNHNY and SVGAGI (reference sequence). The CDR3 totals 14 residues. Trimming removed 4 bases from V and 2 bases from J; junction bases left unmatched: 5. CDR3: CASSLSTGTYEQYF. CDR3 coding DNA: TGTGCCAGCAGTTTGTCGACAGGGACCTACGAGCAGTACTTC.

V usage is TRBV29-1 and J usage is TRBJ1-1; 7 bases map to TRBD1. The V gene's germline CDR1 is SQVTM and CDR2 ANQGSEA. The CDR3 contains 12 residues. The V segment lost 5 bases and the J segment 12 bases; nucleotides outside the gene matches: 12. The CDR3 sequence is CSVLGRGPKTFF. The CDR3 nucleotides are TGCAGCGTTTTGGGAAGGGGGCCGAAAACTTTCTTT.

The chain couples TRBV27 to TRBJ1-6; 8 bases are a match to TRBD1. The CDR3 is 17 amino acids. Germline V gene data show CDR1 as MNHEY and CDR2 as SMNVEV (reference sequence). The V segment lost 4 bases and the J segment 2 bases; nucleotides outside the gene matches: 7. CDR3: CASSYFGRGPYNSPLHF. The DNA of the CDR3 is TGTGCCAGCAGTTATTTTGGCAGGGGGCCCTATAATTCACCCCTCCACTTT.

The J gene is TRBJ2-7, the V gene TRBV10-3; tentative D call: TRBD1 (5 bases). This CDR3 has 16 amino acids. CDR1 ENHRY and CDR2 SYGVKD come from the germline V gene. The V end lost 6 bases, the J end lost 6 bases, and 24 bases lay between the germline ends. CDR3 nucleotide sequence: TGTGCCATCAGCTCCGGCAGGGCTCCCCTCTTAGGCGAGCAGTACTTC. Amino acid sequence: CAISSGRAPLLGEQYF.

This clone was found a few times. This sample also contains other DNA sequences that code for the same CDR3. This chain joins TRBV7-3 and TRBJ2-3; 8 nucleotides agree with TRBD1. Germline CDR1 SGHTA, CDR2 FQGTGA. V lost 2 bases to trimming and J lost 0 bases; unmatched junction nucleotides: 1. The CDR3 runs to 15 residues. The CDR3: CASSLQGASTDTQYF. The DNA of the CDR3 is TGTGCCAGCAGCTTACAGGGGGCTAGCACAGATACGCAGTATTTT.

The chain is built from TRBV27 and TRBJ2-5; either TRBD1 or TRBD2 may supply D (5 bases each). The V and J ends lost 3 bases and 5 bases respectively, with 19 bases between them. The CDR3 sequence is 16 residues long. The germline V gene encodes CDR1 MNHEY and CDR2 SMNVEV (reference sequence). The CDR3 protein is CASSLGGQLGAETQYF. CDR3 bases: TGTGCCAGCAGTTTGGGCGGACAACTGGGAGCGGAGACCCAGTACTTC.

This chain connects TRBV5-4 to TRBJ1-1; tentative D call: TRBD1 (5 bases). This CDR3 is 15 amino acids long. In germline, CDR1 is SGHNT, CDR2 YYREEE (reference sequence). V was pared by 0 bases and J by 0 bases, with 9 bases between. Here the CDR3 reads CASSLDRNMNTEAFF. CDR3 nucleotides: TGTGCCAGCAGCTTGGACAGGAACATGAACACTGAAGCTTTCTTT.

This chain links TRBV5-1 with TRBJ2-3; D gene uncertain. The length of the CDR3 is 13 residues. The ends were cut back, 0 bases at V and 2 bases at J, with 4 bases in the middle. The germline gives CDR1 SGHRS, CDR2 YFSETQ. Written as DNA, the CDR3 is TGCGCCAGCAGCTTGGAGTTCACAGATACGCAGTATTTT. Protein product: CASSLEFTDTQYF.

The V and J genes are TRBV4-1 and TRBJ2-7, with 8 bases identical to TRBD1. This CDR3 contains 16 residues. From germline, CDR1 is MGHRA and CDR2 YSYEKL. Trimming at V came to 1 base and at J to 2 bases, leaving 7 bases not matched to a gene. The CDR3 region has the DNA TGCGCCAGCAGCCAAGTTTTTAAACAGGGGGCCTACGAGCAGTACTTC. This sequence encodes CASSQVFKQGAYEQYF.

V and J are TRBV30 and TRBJ2-2; 11 bases map to TRBD1. The CDR3 loop spans 15 amino acids. Germline V gene sequence: CDR1 GTSNPN, CDR2 SVGIG (reference sequence). The trim removed 3 bases at V and 6 bases at J, leaving 6 bases unmatched. The CDR3 protein is CAWRLRDRGSGELFF. CDR3 nucleotide sequence: TGTGCCTGGAGACTCCGGGACAGGGGGTCCGGGGAGCTGTTTTTT.

This chain uses TRBV4-3 with TRBJ2-1, with 9 bases matching TRBD2. Germline V lookup: CDR1 LGHNA, CDR2 YSLEER. This CDR3 has 15 residues. Trimming cost V 0 bases and J 9 bases; bases outside gene matches: 6. In DNA, the CDR3 is TGCGCCAGCAGCCAAGATTCGCGGGGGGGCGCTGAGCAGTTCTTC. Residues: CASSQDSRGGAEQFF.

The chain combines TRBV5-1 with TRBJ2-1; the D gene could be TRBD1 or TRBD2 (5 bases each). The CDR3 is 14 residues long. The V end lost 0 bases, the J end lost 8 bases, and 12 bases lay between the germline ends. The V gene's germline CDR1 is SGHRS and CDR2 YFSETQ. This CDR3 reads CASSLVAGRDEQFF. As DNA, the CDR3 is TGCGCCAGCAGCTTGGTGGCAGGGCGGGATGAGCAGTTCTTC.